A single sample gave rise to the 29 T cell receptor beta chains below, sequenced in a study of T cell repertoires in cytomegalovirus infection. No cognate antigen is known for these TCRs. One entry per CDR3 protein results from TCRdb running MiXCR on the reads. The sample yields 84,000 or so distinct CDR3 sequences, approximately 43% seen once. This sample comprised CD8+ T cells from cultured PBMCs, obtained from culture after CMV antigen stimulation. These receptors all come from a human donor in good health (CMV status not recorded). Some clones in this sample may be carry-over from other donors' samples.

The CDR3 nucleotides read TGTGCCAGTAGTACGCCGCTGGACACTGAAGCTTTCTTT. Translating gives CASSTPLDTEAFF. The rearrangement joins TRBV19 to TRBJ1-1; D not resolved. The CDR3 consists of 13 residues. The V end was cut by 4 bases, the J end by 3 bases, with 9 bases between. CDR1 is LNHDA, CDR2 SQIVND, per germline (reference sequence).

CDR3: CASSLARGDQPQHF. The CDR3 coding sequence is TGTGCCAGCAGTTTAGCTAGGGGTGATCAGCCCCAGCATTTT. The chain employs TRBV12-3 or TRBV12-4 and TRBJ1-5; tentatively, D is TRBD1 (5 bases). The CDR3 loop spans 14 amino acids. Deletions cut 0 bases from V and 5 bases from J, with 8 bases between.

This clonotype has only one observation. The chain recombines TRBV30 with TRBJ1-1, with unresolved D. The CDR3 runs 14 residues. V was cut by 2 bases and J by 5 bases, with 15 bases left in between. Germline CDR1 GTSNPN, CDR2 SVGIG (reference sequence). CDR3 loop: CAWSTSALGTEAFF. The CDR3 DNA is TGTGCCTGGAGTACCTCGGCCCTGGGGACTGAAGCTTTCTTT. The variable domain in full, with the rest retrieved from reference TRBV30 and TRBJ1-1, is SQTIHQWPATLVQPVGSPLSLECTVEGTSNPNLYWYRQAAGRGLQLLFYSVGIGQISSEVPQNLSASRPQDRQFILSSKKLLLSDSGFYLCAWSTSALGTEAFFGQGTRLTVV.

At least ten counts were recorded for this clonotype. CDR3 in DNA: TGTGCCAGCAGCTTAAACCTAGGGAATCAGCCCCAGCATTTT. As protein: CASSLNLGNQPQHF. This chain uses TRBV7-2 with TRBJ1-5, with no clear D. V lost 2 bases and J lost 4, with 9 bases in between. Germline loops: CDR1 SGHTA, CDR2 FQGNSA. The CDR3 totals 14 residues.

A few counts support this clonotype. The rearrangement uses TRBV19 and TRBJ1-5; TRBD1 agrees at 8 bases. V shed 1 base and J 7 bases; nucleotides not matched to a gene: 6. The CDR3 is made up of 15 amino acids. Germline V gives CDR1 LNHDA, CDR2 SQIVND (reference sequence). CDR3 sequence: CASSIAGQGWQPQHF. The CDR3 DNA sequence: TGTGCCAGTAGTATAGCCGGACAGGGATGGCAGCCCCAGCATTTT.

The chain couples TRBV19 to TRBJ1-5, with D hard to call. The germline V gene encodes CDR1 LNHDA and CDR2 SQIVND (reference sequence). The CDR3 totals 16 residues. Trimming took 2 bases from V and 4 from J, leaving 15 bases between them. CDR3 DNA sequence: TGTGCCAGTAGTATAAAATGGGGTATGAGGAATCAGCCCCAGCATTTT. Protein sequence: CASSIKWGMRNQPQHF.

In DNA form, the CDR3 reads TGTGCCAGCAGTGAAACCGTAGCGGGGGGTTCCTACAATGAGCAGTTCTTC. This sequence encodes CASSETVAGGSYNEQFF. This chain connects TRBV6-1 to TRBJ2-1, with 10 bases that match TRBD2. Germline V gene sequence: CDR1 MNHNS, CDR2 SASEGT. After removal of 2 bases from V and 1 base from J, the junction contained 5 bases not matched to a gene. This CDR3 contains 17 residues.

The chain couples TRBV12-3 or TRBV12-4 to TRBJ2-5; TRBD2 might be the D (5 bases). Trimming shortened V by 1 base and J by 5 bases, and 8 bases separated the two germline ends. The CDR3 covers 13 residues. The CDR3 region has the DNA TGTGCCAGCAGTTTAGGGGGAGTTGAGACCCAGTACTTC. Residues: CASSLGGVETQYF.

The table lists this clonotype with a count of one. This rearrangement joins TRBV11-2 to TRBJ2-3; D may be TRBD1 (6 bases). The CDR3 runs 15 residues. V gave up 2 bases and J gave up 4 bases, with 13 bases separating them. Germline CDR1 and CDR2: SGHAT and FQNNGV. As DNA, the CDR3 is TGTGCCAGCAGCTTAAGGGGGTATGACTCAGATACGCAGTATTTT. Protein: CASSLRGYDSDTQYF. Based on the CDR3 plus reference TRBV11-2 and TRBJ2-3, the full variable domain is EAGVAQSPRYKIIEKRQSVAFWCNPISGHATLYWYQQILGQGPKLLIQFQNNGVVDDSQLPKDRFSAERLKGVDSTLKIQPAKLEDSAVYLCASSLRGYDSDTQYFGPGTRLTVL.

This chain joins TRBV4-1 and TRBJ2-1; 11 nucleotides match TRBD2. V was pared by 5 bases and J by 7 bases, with 7 bases of the junction left unmatched. The germline CDR1 and CDR2 sequences are MGHRA and YSYEKL. CDR3 size: 15 residues. The CDR3 protein is CASSFPTSGENEQFF. In nucleotides, the CDR3 is TGCGCCAGCAGCTTCCCGACTAGCGGGGAAAATGAGCAGTTCTTC.

The chain links TRBV7-3 to TRBJ1-2; D possibly corresponds to TRBD1 (5 bases). Germline V gene sequence: CDR1 SGHTA, CDR2 FQGTGA. CDR3 length: 14 amino acids. The V gene lost 2 bases and the J gene lost 4 bases, with 11 bases spanning the gap. The CDR3 sequence is CASSLGGQGYGYTF. CDR3 coding DNA: TGTGCCAGCAGCTTAGGAGGTCAGGGCTATGGCTACACCTTC.

The rearrangement uses TRBV19 and TRBJ1-1; D is possibly TRBD1 (5 bases). Germline CDR1 LNHDA, CDR2 SQIVND (reference sequence). The CDR3 sequence is 13 residues long. V was pared by 3 bases and J by 1 base, with 6 bases between. The CDR3 loop is CASSMTANTEAFF. The CDR3 nucleotides are TGTGCCAGTAGTATGACAGCGAACACTGAAGCTTTCTTT.

The chain recombines TRBV7-9 with TRBJ1-1, with unresolved D. The CDR3 sequence is 14 residues long. The germline V gene has CDR1 SEHNR and CDR2 FQNEAQ (reference sequence). V was clipped by 6 bases and J by 1 base, with 12 bases between them. DNA for the CDR3: TGTGCCAGCAGGATCACCGATTCGAACACTGAAGCTTTCTTT. This gives the protein CASRITDSNTEAFF.

The rearrangement links TRBV28 to TRBJ2-2, with no clear D. Per the germline V gene, CDR1 is MDHEN and CDR2 is SYDVKM. The CDR3 is 14 residues long. Trimming cost V 4 bases and J 1 base, with 7 bases left between them. CDR3 bases: TGTGCCAGCAGTTCGGCAGGGAACACCGGGGAGCTGTTTTTT. Its protein is CASSSAGNTGELFF.

The V gene is TRBV27, the J gene TRBJ1-5; D unresolved. CDR1 is MNHEY, CDR2 SMNVEV, per germline (reference sequence). CDR3 size: 13 residues. Between the trimmed V and J ends, which lost 7 bases and 7 bases, there was a span of 14 bases. CDR3 residues: CASISTRRQPQHF. The CDR3 DNA sequence: TGTGCCAGCATCTCTACTCGGAGGCAGCCCCAGCATTTT.

This sequence joins TRBV28 and TRBJ2-7, with a weak D call TRBD1 (6 bases). V was trimmed by 4 bases and J by 3 bases, leaving 13 bases between them. The CDR3 runs 14 residues. From germline, CDR1 is MDHEN and CDR2 SYDVKM. The CDR3 DNA reads as TGTGCCAGCAGTTACAGGGTTAAAGACTACGAGCAGTACTTC. It is translated as CASSYRVKDYEQYF. Based on the CDR3 plus reference TRBV28 and TRBJ2-7, the full variable domain is DVKVTQSSRYLVKRTGEKVFLECVQDMDHENMFWYRQDPGLGLRLIYFSYDVKMKEKGDIPEGYSVSREKKERFSLILESASTNQTSMYLCASSYRVKDYEQYFGPGTRLTVT.

Concerning this clonotype: The conserved final phenylalanine or tryptophan is absent from the CDR3, which likely points to a read error. The chain links TRBV28 to TRBJ2-7; 16 nucleotides agree with TRBD2. V lost 4 bases and J lost 7; bases outside the gene matches: 13. Germline CDR1 MDHEN, CDR2 SYDVKM. The CDR3 contains 18 residues. The DNA of the CDR3 is TGTGCCAGCAGTTCGCCGGGACTAGCGGGAGGGCCGGGGAGTGAGCAGTACTCC. As protein: CASSSPGLAGGPGSEQYS.

This clonotype was observed a few times. This chain links TRBV7-4 with TRBJ2-3, with a possible D match to TRBD1 (5 bases). The CDR3 is 14 residues long. Deletions cut 4 bases from V and 2 bases from J, with 10 bases between. Germline lookup yields CDR1 SGHVT and CDR2 SQSDAQ. CDR3 bases: TGTGCCAGCAGCTCACAGGTCCACACAGATACGCAGTATTTT. Translation: CASSSQVHTDTQYF. Looking up the rest from reference TRBV7-4 and TRBJ2-3 gives the full variable domain: GAGVSQSPRYKVAKRGRDVALRCDSISGHVTLYWYRQTLGQGSEVLTYSQSDAQRDKSGRPSGRFSAERPERSVSTLKIQRTEQGDSAVYLCASSSQVHTDTQYFGPGTRLTVL.

There are many counts of this clonotype. The chain links TRBV6-6 to TRBJ1-4; the match to TRBD1 covers 10 bases. The CDR3 is 18 residues long. Germline loops: CDR1 MNHNY, CDR2 SVGAGI (reference sequence). The V and J ends lost 3 bases and 4 bases, in that order; junction bases with no gene match: 11. CDR3: CASSYSFPGQGSNEKLFF. The CDR3 nucleotides read TGTGCCAGCAGTTATAGCTTCCCGGGACAGGGGAGTAATGAAAAACTGTTTTTT.

The V and J genes are TRBV7-4 and TRBJ2-1; 7 nucleotides match TRBD1. The germline gives CDR1 SGHVT, CDR2 SQSDAQ. The CDR3 length is 19 residues. V trimming: 3 bases; J trimming: 3 bases; junction bases outside the gene matches: 17. As DNA, the CDR3 is TGTGCCAGCAGCTTCCGGACAGGTCCAGCCCGGGACCACTACAATGAGCAGTTCTTC. It specifies CASSFRTGPARDHYNEQFF. Supplemented by reference TRBV7-4 and TRBJ2-1, the full variable domain reads GAGVSQSPRYKVAKRGRDVALRCDSISGHVTLYWYRQTLGQGSEVLTYSQSDAQRDKSGRPSGRFSAERPERSVSTLKIQRTEQGDSAVYLCASSFRTGPARDHYNEQFFGPGTRLTVL.

The chain has TRBV7-6 and TRBJ1-5; D remains unclear. CDR1 is SGHVS and CDR2 is FNYEAQ in the germline V gene. This CDR3 is 13 amino acids long. The germline V and J ends were trimmed by 5 bases and 6 bases, with 11 bases remaining between them. The DNA for the CDR3 is TGTGCCAGCAGCCTTACCCCAAGTCAGCCCCAGCATTTT. Translated, it gives CASSLTPSQPQHF.

The rearrangement uses TRBV7-9 and TRBJ2-1; tentative D call: TRBD2 (6 bases). V was cut by 1 base and J by 3 bases, with 13 bases left in between. Germline assignment: CDR1 SEHNR and CDR2 FQNEAQ (reference sequence). The CDR3 has 16 residues. The CDR3 spells CASSLDIAAFYNEQFF. CDR3 DNA sequence: TGTGCCAGCAGCTTAGATATAGCGGCCTTCTACAATGAGCAGTTCTTC.

V gene TRBV2 combines with J gene TRBJ1-5; tentative D call: TRBD1 (6 bases). In germline, CDR1 is SNHLY, CDR2 FYNNEI. V lost 4 bases and J lost 0, with 10 bases in between. The CDR3 has 15 residues. The CDR3 sequence: CASSGTVDSNQPQHF. CDR3 bases: TGTGCCAGCAGTGGGACAGTCGATAGCAATCAGCCCCAGCATTTT.

This clonotype has only a few counts. The gene calls are TRBV7-3 and TRBJ2-1; 8 nucleotides align to TRBD2. Trimming took 2 bases from V and 8 from J; bases not matched to a gene: 11. The germline V gene has CDR1 SGHTA and CDR2 FQGTGA. The CDR3 runs to 16 residues. The CDR3 loop reads CASSLSERELEDEQFF. CDR3 nucleotide sequence: TGTGCCAGCAGCTTATCGGAGCGGGAGTTAGAAGATGAGCAGTTCTTC.

This clonotype was detected many times. The chain couples TRBV7-6 to TRBJ1-4, with D unclear. The CDR3 totals 15 residues. Germline V gene sequence: CDR1 SGHVS, CDR2 FNYEAQ. V was clipped by 6 bases and J by 0 bases, with 11 bases between them. CDR3 DNA: TGTGCCAGCAGTCGGACCGGCACAACTAATGAAAAACTGTTTTTT. Encoded protein: CASSRTGTTNEKLFF.

The DNA of the CDR3 is TGTGCCAGCAGTTTCGAGCCCATTATCAGTAGCAATCAGCCCCAGCATTTT. Translating it yields CASSFEPIISSNQPQHF. The rearrangement links TRBV7-8 to TRBJ1-5; D gene uncertain. Germline values: CDR1 SGHVS, CDR2 FQNEAQ. Trimming shortened V by 6 bases and J by 0 bases, and 18 bases separated the two germline ends. The CDR3 spans 17 residues.

J is TRBJ2-1 and V is TRBV7-9; tentatively, D is TRBD2 (5 bases). Germline V CDR1 and CDR2: SEHNR, FQNEAQ (reference sequence). This CDR3 comprises 14 residues. V dropped 7 bases and J dropped 1 base, with 11 bases sitting between them. CDR3 protein: CASTQEGSYNEQFF. CDR3 sequence (DNA): TGTGCCAGCACCCAAGAGGGTTCCTACAATGAGCAGTTCTTC.

This chain uses TRBV4-2 with TRBJ1-1; D not resolved. CDR3 size: 16 residues. V was clipped by 0 bases and J by 1 base, with 12 bases between them. Germline-derived CDR1 and CDR2 are LGHNA and YNFKEQ. The CDR3, as DNA: TGTGCCAGCAGCCAAGACGAAGAAGAACCGAACACTGAAGCTTTCTTT. This codes for CASSQDEEEPNTEAFF.

CDR3 residues: CASSSTGGSADTQYF. DNA for the CDR3: TGTGCCAGCAGCTCGACAGGGGGAAGCGCAGATACGCAGTATTTT. The rearrangement links TRBV7-3 to TRBJ2-3; 9 nucleotides match TRBD1. This CDR3 region has 15 residues. Germline CDR1 SGHTA, CDR2 FQGTGA. Trimming cost V 4 bases and J 4 bases; bases outside gene matches: 6. Combining the CDR3 with reference TRBV7-3 and TRBJ2-3 gives the whole variable domain GAGVSQTPSNKVTEKGKYVELRCDPISGHTALYWYRQSLGQGPEFLIYFQGTGAADDSGLPNDRFFAVRPEGSVSTLKIQRTERGDSAVYLCASSSTGGSADTQYFGPGTRLTVL.